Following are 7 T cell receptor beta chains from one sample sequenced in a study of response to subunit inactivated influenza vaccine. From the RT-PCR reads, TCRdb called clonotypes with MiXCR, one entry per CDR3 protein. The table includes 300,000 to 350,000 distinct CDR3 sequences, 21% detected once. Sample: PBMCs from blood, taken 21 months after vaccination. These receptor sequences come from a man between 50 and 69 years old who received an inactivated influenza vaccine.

CDR3 sequence: CASSNQGAGHYEQYF. DNA of the CDR3: TGTGCCAGCAGCAATCAGGGGGCAGGTCACTACGAGCAGTACTTC. The V and J genes are TRBV7-2 and TRBJ2-7; TRBD1 aligns across 8 bases. This CDR3 is built from 15 residues. The trim removed 5 bases at V and 3 bases at J, leaving 9 bases unmatched. The germline CDR1 and CDR2 sequences are SGHTA and FQGNSA. Full variable domain (missing parts from reference TRBV7-2 and TRBJ2-7): GAGVSQSPSNKVTEKGKDVELRCDPISGHTALYWYRQSLGQGLEFLIYFQGNSAPDKSGLPSDRFSAERTGGSVSTLTIQRTQQEDSAVYLCASSNQGAGHYEQYFGPGTRLTVT.

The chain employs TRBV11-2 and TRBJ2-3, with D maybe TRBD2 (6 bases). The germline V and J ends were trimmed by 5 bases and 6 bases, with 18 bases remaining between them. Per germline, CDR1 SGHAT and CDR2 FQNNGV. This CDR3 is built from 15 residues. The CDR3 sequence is CASSVSLVGTDTQYF. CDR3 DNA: TGTGCCAGCAGCGTCTCGTTGGTGGGGACTGATACGCAGTATTTT. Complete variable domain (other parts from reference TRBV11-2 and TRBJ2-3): EAGVAQSPRYKIIEKRQSVAFWCNPISGHATLYWYQQILGQGPKLLIQFQNNGVVDDSQLPKDRFSAERLKGVDSTLKIQPAKLEDSAVYLCASSVSLVGTDTQYFGPGTRLTVL.

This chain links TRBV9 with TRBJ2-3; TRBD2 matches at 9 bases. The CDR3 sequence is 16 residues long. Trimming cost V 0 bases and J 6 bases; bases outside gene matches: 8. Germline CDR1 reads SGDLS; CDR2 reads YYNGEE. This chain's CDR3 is CASSVGSSGTPDTQYF. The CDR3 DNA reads TGTGCCAGCAGCGTAGGGTCTAGCGGGACCCCGGATACGCAGTATTTT.

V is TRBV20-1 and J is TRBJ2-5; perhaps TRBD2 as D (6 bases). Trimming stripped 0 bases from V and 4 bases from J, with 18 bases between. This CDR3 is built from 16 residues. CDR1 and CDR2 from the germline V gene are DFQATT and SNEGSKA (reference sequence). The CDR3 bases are TGCAGTGCTAGAGATGGCGGGGCGCGGTTTGGAGAGACCCAGTACTTC. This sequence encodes CSARDGGARFGETQYF.

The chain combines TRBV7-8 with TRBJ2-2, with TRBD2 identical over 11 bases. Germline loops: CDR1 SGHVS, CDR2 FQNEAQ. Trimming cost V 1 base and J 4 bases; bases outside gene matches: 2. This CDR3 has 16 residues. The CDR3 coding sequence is TGTGCCAGCAGCTTAGTAGCGGGGGGGCTCACCGGGGAGCTGTTTTTT. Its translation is CASSLVAGGLTGELFF.

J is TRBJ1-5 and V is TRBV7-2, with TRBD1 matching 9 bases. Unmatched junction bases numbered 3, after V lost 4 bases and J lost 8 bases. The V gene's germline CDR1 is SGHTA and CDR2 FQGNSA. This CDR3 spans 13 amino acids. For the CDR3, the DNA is TGTGCCAGCAGCTGGGGACAGGGAAAGCCCCAGCATTTT. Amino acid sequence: CASSWGQGKPQHF.

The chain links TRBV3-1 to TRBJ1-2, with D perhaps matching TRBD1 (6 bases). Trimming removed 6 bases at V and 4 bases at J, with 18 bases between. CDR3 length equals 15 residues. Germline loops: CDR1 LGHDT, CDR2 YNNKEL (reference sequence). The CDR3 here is CASRPTQAGAYGYTF. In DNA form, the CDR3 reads TGTGCCAGCAGACCAACTCAGGCAGGGGCCTATGGCTACACCTTC.